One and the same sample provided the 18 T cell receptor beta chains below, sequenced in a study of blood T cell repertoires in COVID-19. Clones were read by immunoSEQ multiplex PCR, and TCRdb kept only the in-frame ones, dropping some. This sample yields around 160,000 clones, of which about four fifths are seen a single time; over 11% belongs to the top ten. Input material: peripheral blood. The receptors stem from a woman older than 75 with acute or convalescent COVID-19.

The CDR3 coding sequence is TGCGCCAGCAGCCCTCAAGGCGGGGGGTTCACAGATACGCAGTATTTT. It translates to CASSPQGGGFTDTQYF. The chain recombines TRBV5-1 with TRBJ2-3; 8 bases are a match to TRBD2. Germline values: CDR1 SGHRS, CDR2 YFSETQ. CDR3 length: 16 amino acids. Trimming removed 4 bases from V and 2 bases from J; junction bases left unmatched: 9.

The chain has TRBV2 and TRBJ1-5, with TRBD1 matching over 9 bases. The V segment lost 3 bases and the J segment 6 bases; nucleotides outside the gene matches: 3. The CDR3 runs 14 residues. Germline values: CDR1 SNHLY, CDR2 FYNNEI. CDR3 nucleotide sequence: TGTGCCAGCAGTGATGGGACAGGGTTTCAGCCCCAGCATTTT. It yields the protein CASSDGTGFQPQHF.

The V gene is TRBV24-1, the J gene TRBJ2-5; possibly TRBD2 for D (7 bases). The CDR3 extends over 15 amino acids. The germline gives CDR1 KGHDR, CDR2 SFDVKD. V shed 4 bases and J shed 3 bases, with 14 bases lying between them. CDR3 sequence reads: CATSEARGDKETQYF. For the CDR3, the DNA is TGTGCCACCAGTGAGGCCCGGGGGGACAAAGAGACCCAGTACTTC.

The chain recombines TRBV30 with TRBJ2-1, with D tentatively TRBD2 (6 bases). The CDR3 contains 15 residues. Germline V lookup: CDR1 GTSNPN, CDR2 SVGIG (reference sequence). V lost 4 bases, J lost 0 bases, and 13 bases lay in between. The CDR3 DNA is TGTGCCTGGAAGGGCGGGACGAGCTCCTACAATGAGCAGTTCTTC. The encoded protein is CAWKGGTSSYNEQFF.

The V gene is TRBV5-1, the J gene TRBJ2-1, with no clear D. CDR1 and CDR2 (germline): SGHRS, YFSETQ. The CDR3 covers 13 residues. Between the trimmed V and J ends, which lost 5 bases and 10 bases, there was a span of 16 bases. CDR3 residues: CASRPRGLSEQFF. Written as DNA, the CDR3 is TGCGCCAGCAGGCCCCGTGGCCTTTCGGAGCAGTTCTTC.

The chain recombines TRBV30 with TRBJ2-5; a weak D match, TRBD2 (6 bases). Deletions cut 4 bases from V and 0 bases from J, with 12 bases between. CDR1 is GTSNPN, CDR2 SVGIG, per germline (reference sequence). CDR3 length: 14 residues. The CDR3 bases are TGTGCCTGGAAACCCCTAGCGAACCAAGAGACCCAGTACTTC. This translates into CAWKPLANQETQYF. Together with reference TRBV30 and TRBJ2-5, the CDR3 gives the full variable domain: SQTIHQWPATLVQPVGSPLSLECTVEGTSNPNLYWYRQAAGRGLQLLFYSVGIGQISSEVPQNLSASRPQDRQFILSSKKLLLSDSGFYLCAWKPLANQETQYFGPGTRLLVL.

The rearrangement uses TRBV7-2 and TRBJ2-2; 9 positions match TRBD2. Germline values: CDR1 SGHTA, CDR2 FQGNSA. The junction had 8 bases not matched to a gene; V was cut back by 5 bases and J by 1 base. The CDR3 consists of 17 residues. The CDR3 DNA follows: TGTGCCAGCAGCCCGTCCGGGACTAGCTTGAACACCGGGGAGCTGTTTTTT. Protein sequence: CASSPSGTSLNTGELFF.

The CDR3, as DNA: TGTGCCTGGAGCACCATGGGGGGGTACACTGAAGCTTTCTTT. Amino acids: CAWSTMGGYTEAFF. V is TRBV30 and J is TRBJ1-1, with a tentative D call TRBD1 (5 bases). In germline, CDR1 is GTSNPN, CDR2 SVGIG (reference sequence). V shed 3 bases and J shed 3 bases, with 14 bases lying between them. This CDR3 has 14 residues. The variable domain in full, with the rest retrieved from reference TRBV30 and TRBJ1-1, is SQTIHQWPATLVQPVGSPLSLECTVEGTSNPNLYWYRQAAGRGLQLLFYSVGIGQISSEVPQNLSASRPQDRQFILSSKKLLLSDSGFYLCAWSTMGGYTEAFFGQGTRLTVV.

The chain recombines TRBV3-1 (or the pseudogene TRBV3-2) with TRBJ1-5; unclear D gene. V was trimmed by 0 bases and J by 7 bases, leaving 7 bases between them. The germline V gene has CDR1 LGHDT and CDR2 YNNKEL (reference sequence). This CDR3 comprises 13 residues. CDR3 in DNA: TGTGCCAGCAGCCAAGATGAGAGACAGCCCCAGCATTTT. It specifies CASSQDERQPQHF.

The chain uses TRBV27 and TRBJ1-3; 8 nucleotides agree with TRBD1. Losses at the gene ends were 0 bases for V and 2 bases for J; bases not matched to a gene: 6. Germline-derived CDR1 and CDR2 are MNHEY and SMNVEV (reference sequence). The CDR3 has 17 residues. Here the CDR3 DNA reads TGTGCCAGCAGTTTATCCTCTGTACAGGGGGCTGGAAACACCATATATTTT. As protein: CASSLSSVQGAGNTIYF.

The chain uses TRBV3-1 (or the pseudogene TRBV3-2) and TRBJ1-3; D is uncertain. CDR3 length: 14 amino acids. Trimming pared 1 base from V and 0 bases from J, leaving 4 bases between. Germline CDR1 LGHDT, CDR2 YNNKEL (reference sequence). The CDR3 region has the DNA TGTGCCAGCAGCCAAGGCAGCTCTGGAAACACCATATATTTT. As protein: CASSQGSSGNTIYF.

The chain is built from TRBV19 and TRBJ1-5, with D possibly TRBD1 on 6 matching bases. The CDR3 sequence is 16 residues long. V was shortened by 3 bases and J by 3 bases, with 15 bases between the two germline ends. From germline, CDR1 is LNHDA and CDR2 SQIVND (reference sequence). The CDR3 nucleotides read TGTGCCAGTAGTATGGCCTCGCAGGGGAACAATCAGCCCCAGCATTTT. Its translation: CASSMASQGNNQPQHF.

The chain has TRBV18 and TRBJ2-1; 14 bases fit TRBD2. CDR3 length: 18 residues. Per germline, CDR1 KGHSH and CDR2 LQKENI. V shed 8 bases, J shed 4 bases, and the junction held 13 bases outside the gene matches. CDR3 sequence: CASRPLGTSGSLYNEQFF. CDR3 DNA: TGTGCCAGCCGACCCCTAGGGACTAGCGGGAGTTTATACAATGAGCAGTTCTTC.

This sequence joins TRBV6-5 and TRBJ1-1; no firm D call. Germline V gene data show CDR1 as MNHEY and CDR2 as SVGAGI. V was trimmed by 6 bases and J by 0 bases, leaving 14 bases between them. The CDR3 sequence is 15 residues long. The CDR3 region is CASSPGRSMNTEAFF. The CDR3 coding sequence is TGTGCCAGCAGCCCCGGGAGGAGCATGAACACTGAAGCTTTCTTT.

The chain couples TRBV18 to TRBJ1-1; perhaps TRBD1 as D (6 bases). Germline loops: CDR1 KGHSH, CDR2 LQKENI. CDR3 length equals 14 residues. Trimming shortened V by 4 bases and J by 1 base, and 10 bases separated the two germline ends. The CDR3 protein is CASSLSRGNTEAFF. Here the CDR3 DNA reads TGTGCCAGCTCACTTTCCAGGGGGAACACTGAAGCTTTCTTT.

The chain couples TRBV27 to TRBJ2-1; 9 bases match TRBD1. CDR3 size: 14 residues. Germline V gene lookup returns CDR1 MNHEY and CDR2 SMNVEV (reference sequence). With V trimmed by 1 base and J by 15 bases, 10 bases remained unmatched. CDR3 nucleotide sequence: TGTGCCAGCAGTTTATTTTTGGTCGGGACAGGGAGGTTCTTC. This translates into CASSLFLVGTGRFF.

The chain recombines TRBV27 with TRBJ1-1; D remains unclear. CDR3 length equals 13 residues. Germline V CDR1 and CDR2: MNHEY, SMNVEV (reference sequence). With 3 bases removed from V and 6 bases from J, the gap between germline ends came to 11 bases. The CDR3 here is CASSFSGAAEAFF. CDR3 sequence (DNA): TGTGCCAGCAGTTTCTCGGGTGCAGCTGAAGCTTTCTTT.

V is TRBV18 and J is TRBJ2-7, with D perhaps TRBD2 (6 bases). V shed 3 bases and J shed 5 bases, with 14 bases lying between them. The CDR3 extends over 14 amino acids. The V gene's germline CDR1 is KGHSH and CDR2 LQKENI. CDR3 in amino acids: CASSPVAGRNEQYF. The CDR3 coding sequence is TGTGCCAGCTCACCGGTTGCAGGGAGGAACGAGCAGTACTTC.